A single sample is the source of the 20 T cell receptor beta chains below, sequenced in a study of blood T cell repertoires in COVID-19. The data were produced by immunoSEQ multiplex PCR, yet TCRdb's version contains in-frame clones alone and is incomplete. The table lists approximately 170,000 clones, approximately 83% of them singletons. Sequenced input: peripheral blood. The receptors here all came from a man in his 70s with active or convalescent COVID-19.

The gene calls are TRBV19 and TRBJ1-5; perhaps TRBD1 as D (5 bases). Germline CDR1 reads LNHDA; CDR2 reads SQIVND (reference sequence). Trimming pared 0 bases from V and 6 bases from J, leaving 15 bases between. The CDR3 contains 16 residues. The CDR3 is CASSIDRAAGPQPQHF. CDR3 sequence (DNA): TGTGCCAGTAGTATAGATCGTGCGGCAGGGCCTCAGCCCCAGCATTTT.

This chain uses TRBV4-3 with TRBJ1-2; D remains unclear. The CDR3 extends over 15 amino acids. Germline loops: CDR1 LGHNA, CDR2 YSLEER. V gave up 4 bases and J gave up 4 bases, with 16 bases separating them. CDR3 in amino acids: CASSPTRNIPYGYTF. DNA for the CDR3: TGCGCCAGCAGCCCTACGAGGAACATACCCTATGGCTACACCTTC.

The chain has TRBV7-2 and TRBJ2-5; TRBD1 agrees at 12 bases. The CDR3 loop spans 14 amino acids. V trimming: 4 bases; J trimming: 4 bases; junction bases outside the gene matches: 1. Germline V gene sequence: CDR1 SGHTA, CDR2 FQGNSA. The DNA for the CDR3 is TGTGCCAGCAGCTGGGACAGGGGGCTAGAGACCCAGTACTTC. This gives the protein CASSWDRGLETQYF.

V and J are TRBV24-1 and TRBJ2-5; D is possibly TRBD1 (6 bases). The germline CDR1 and CDR2 sequences are KGHDR and SFDVKD. The CDR3 sequence is 15 residues long. V was shortened by 2 bases and J by 5 bases, with 14 bases between the two germline ends. As DNA, the CDR3 is TGTGCCACCAGTGATTACGGCAGGGGAGACGAGACCCAGTACTTC. Its translation is CATSDYGRGDETQYF.

This rearrangement joins TRBV28 to TRBJ2-7, with TRBD2 matching over 10 bases. Germline V gives CDR1 MDHEN, CDR2 SYDVKM. This CDR3 comprises 15 residues. V was pared by 5 bases and J by 5 bases, with 9 bases of the junction left unmatched. For the CDR3, the DNA is TGTGCCAGCAGTCCAGCCGGGACTAGCGCCCACGAGCAGTACTTC. Amino acid sequence: CASSPAGTSAHEQYF.

The chain is built from TRBV29-1 and TRBJ2-5, with 8 bases matching TRBD2. Looked up from germline, CDR1 is SQVTM and CDR2 is ANQGSEA. Trimming took 5 bases from V and 5 from J; bases not matched to a gene: 10. This CDR3 comprises 14 residues. CDR3 in amino acids: CSVRAGGYGETQYF. CDR3 DNA sequence: TGCAGCGTTCGGGCGGGAGGCTACGGGGAGACCCAGTACTTC.

This clone occurred a few times. This chain connects TRBV5-5 to TRBJ2-2; D might be TRBD1 (6 bases). Trimming cost V 0 bases and J 0 bases, with 12 bases left between them. Looked up from germline, CDR1 is SGHKS and CDR2 is YYEKEE (reference sequence). The CDR3 loop spans 17 amino acids. The CDR3, as DNA: TGTGCCAGCAGCTTGGCATCACCAGGGGCGAACACCGGGGAGCTGTTTTTT. It codes for CASSLASPGANTGELFF.

This chain joins TRBV6-2 or TRBV6-3 and TRBJ2-2; D not resolved. V lost 2 bases and J lost 0, with 13 bases in between. CDR3 length: 17 residues. Germline-derived CDR1 and CDR2 are MNHEY and SVGEGT. The CDR3 DNA sequence: TGTGCCAGCAGTTACCGCGTGGGCCCCCCGAACACCGGGGAGCTGTTTTTT. This encodes CASSYRVGPPNTGELFF.

Comment on this clone: Other nucleotide sequences in the sample specify the same CDR3. The V call is TRBV5-1, the J call TRBJ2-3; maybe TRBD1 (6 bases). This CDR3 region has 16 residues. Per the germline V gene, CDR1 is SGHRS and CDR2 is YFSETQ. V dropped 0 bases and J dropped 0 bases, with 11 bases sitting between them. The CDR3 DNA follows: TGCGCCAGCAGCTTGGATGGGGGCGGGAGCACAGATACGCAGTATTTT. Translation gives CASSLDGGGSTDTQYF.

V gene TRBV28 combines with J gene TRBJ1-4; D perhaps matches TRBD1 (5 bases). The germline CDR1 and CDR2 sequences are MDHEN and SYDVKM. Trimming cost V 3 bases and J 8 bases, with 13 bases left between them. CDR3 length equals 14 residues. CDR3 in DNA: TGTGCCAGCAGTTTGGAGGGGAGGGAGGAAAAACTGTTTTTT. Translating it yields CASSLEGREEKLFF. Full variable domain (rest looked up from reference TRBV28 and TRBJ1-4): DVKVTQSSRYLVKRTGEKVFLECVQDMDHENMFWYRQDPGLGLRLIYFSYDVKMKEKGDIPEGYSVSREKKERFSLILESASTNQTSMYLCASSLEGREEKLFFGSGTQLSVL.

This clone was found a few times. The V gene is TRBV7-9, the J gene TRBJ1-1; no reliable D call. The CDR3 totals 13 residues. V shed 5 bases and J shed 1 base, with 8 bases lying between them. The germline V gene encodes CDR1 SEHNR and CDR2 FQNEAQ (reference sequence). CDR3 nucleotide sequence: TGTGCCAGCAGCGTCGGGTCGAACACTGAAGCTTTCTTT. It yields the protein CASSVGSNTEAFF.

This clone appeared a few times. The chain carries TRBV4-3 and TRBJ1-1; 8 positions agree with TRBD1. V was clipped by 5 bases and J by 6 bases; unmatched bases: 20. The CDR3 totals 18 residues. Germline lookup yields CDR1 LGHNA and CDR2 YSLEER. CDR3: CASSSQQGGSTTIPEAFF. In nucleotides, the CDR3 is TGCGCCAGCAGCTCACAACAGGGGGGGAGTACTACAATCCCTGAAGCTTTCTTT.

The J gene is TRBJ1-1, the V gene TRBV5-1; D is uncertain. The CDR3 spans 15 residues. Germline CDR1 SGHRS, CDR2 YFSETQ. V gave up 2 bases and J gave up 1 base, with 12 bases separating them. The CDR3 protein is CASSFSRVGNTEAFF. DNA of the CDR3: TGCGCCAGCAGCTTCTCCCGAGTCGGGAACACTGAAGCTTTCTTT. The complete variable domain, with remaining parts taken from reference TRBV5-1 and TRBJ1-1, reads KAGVTQTPRYLIKTRGQQVTLSCSPISGHRSVSWYQQTPGQGLQFLFEYFSETQRNKGNFPGRFSGRQFSNSRSEMNVSTLELGDSALYLCASSFSRVGNTEAFFGQGTRLTVV.

This chain connects TRBV5-8 to TRBJ1-2; D remains unclear. The CDR3 sequence is 18 residues long. The V end was cut by 0 bases, the J end by 5 bases, with 23 bases between. Germline values: CDR1 SGHTS, CDR2 YDEGEE. CDR3 sequence: CASSLGGGSRSRPYGYTF. CDR3 DNA: TGTGCCAGCAGCTTGGGTGGAGGGAGTCGGTCCCGACCGTATGGCTACACCTTC.

The chain recombines TRBV29-1 with TRBJ1-1; TRBD1 aligns across 10 bases. Per the germline V gene, CDR1 is SQVTM and CDR2 is ANQGSEA. This CDR3 has 12 amino acids. CDR3 loop: CSDRGRNTEAFF. In DNA, the CDR3 is TGCAGTGACAGGGGGCGAAACACTGAAGCTTTCTTT.

This clone was picked up one time. V is TRBV9 and J is TRBJ1-2, with D possibly being TRBD1 (5 bases). The CDR3 extends over 12 amino acids. The germline V gene has CDR1 SGDLS and CDR2 YYNGEE. Trimming took off 0 bases at V and 8 bases at J, with 8 bases between the two ends. The DNA for the CDR3 is TGTGCCAGCAGCGTAGGCGGGGGAGGCTACACCTTC. Amino acid sequence: CASSVGGGGYTF.

The chain joins TRBV20-1 to TRBJ1-6, with 10 bases that match TRBD1. CDR1 is DFQATT and CDR2 is SNEGSKA in the germline V gene (reference sequence). Losses at the gene ends were 3 bases for V and 10 bases for J; bases not matched to a gene: 9. This CDR3 is built from 15 residues. CDR3 sequence (DNA): TGCAGTGCTAGTGTGACAGGGGGCTCGGAGTCACCCCTCCACTTT. The encoded protein is CSASVTGGSESPLHF.

This rearrangement joins TRBV29-1 to TRBJ2-7; a weak D match, TRBD1 (8 bases). Deletions cut 4 bases from V and 0 bases from J, with 13 bases between. The germline CDR1 and CDR2 sequences are SQVTM and ANQGSEA. This CDR3 contains 14 residues. The CDR3 nucleotides are TGCAGCGTTGGGGGGGGACAGGTCTCCTACGAGCAGTACTTC. Its translation is CSVGGGQVSYEQYF.

This clone was seen just once. The V and J genes are TRBV6-5 and TRBJ1-4, with 8 bases identical to TRBD1. There are 15 residues in the CDR3. Trimming took 4 bases from V and 4 from J; bases not matched to a gene: 5. Germline V lookup: CDR1 MNHEY, CDR2 SVGAGI. This CDR3 reads CASSSDRAGNEKLFF. The CDR3 DNA is TGTGCCAGCAGTTCGGACAGGGCGGGTAATGAAAAACTGTTTTTT.

V is TRBV18 and J is TRBJ2-5; D is perhaps TRBD2 (7 bases). The V and J ends lost 3 bases and 4 bases respectively, with 15 bases between them. CDR1 and CDR2 (germline): KGHSH, LQKENI. The CDR3 runs 15 residues. CDR3 sequence reads: CASSPDRGAGETQYF. CDR3 sequence (DNA): TGTGCCAGCTCACCCGATCGGGGGGCCGGAGAGACCCAGTACTTC.